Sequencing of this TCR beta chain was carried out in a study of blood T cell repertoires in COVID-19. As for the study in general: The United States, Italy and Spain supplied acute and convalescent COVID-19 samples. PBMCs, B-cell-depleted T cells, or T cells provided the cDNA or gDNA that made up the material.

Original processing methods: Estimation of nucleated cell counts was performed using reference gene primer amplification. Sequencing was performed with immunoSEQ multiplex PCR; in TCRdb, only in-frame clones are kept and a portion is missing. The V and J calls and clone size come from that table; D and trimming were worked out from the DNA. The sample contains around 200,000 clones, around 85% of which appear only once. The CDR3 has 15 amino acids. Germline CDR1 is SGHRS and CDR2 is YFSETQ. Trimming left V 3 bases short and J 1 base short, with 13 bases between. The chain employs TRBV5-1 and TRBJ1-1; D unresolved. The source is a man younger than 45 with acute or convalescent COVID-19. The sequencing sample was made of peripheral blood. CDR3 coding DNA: TGCGCCAGCAGCTCGTCCCCGGCGGGGAACACTGAAGCTTTCTTT. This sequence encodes CASSSSPAGNTEAFF. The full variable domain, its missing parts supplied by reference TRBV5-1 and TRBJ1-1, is KAGVTQTPRYLIKTRGQQVTLSCSPISGHRSVSWYQQTPGQGLQFLFEYFSETQRNKGNFPGRFSGRQFSNSRSEMNVSTLELGDSALYLCASSSSPAGNTEAFFGQGTRLTVV.